The 6 T cell receptor beta chains below were found in one sample sequenced in a study of cytomegalovirus exposure and HLA in healthy donors. Vbeta (60) and Jbeta (13) primers were used in the PCR. Profiling relied on immunoSEQ multiplex PCR, and the TCRdb table lists in-frame clones only, not all of them. The sample includes approximately 100,000 clones, 74% of them seen just once. Sequencing was carried out using PBMCs. The source of these receptors is a human donor in good health.

The chain has TRBV2 and TRBJ1-5; 9 bases fit TRBD1. V gave up 7 bases and J gave up 7 bases; unmatched junction bases: 11. Germline V gene sequence: CDR1 SNHLY, CDR2 FYNNEI. The CDR3 spans 15 residues. For the CDR3, the DNA is TGTGCCAGCAAAGATTTGGGACAGGGAGGACAGCCCCAGCATTTT. It translates to CASKDLGQGGQPQHF.

This clone has just a few counts. The chain uses TRBV2 and TRBJ1-2, with 8 positions matching TRBD1. V lost 6 bases to trimming and J lost 3 bases; unmatched junction nucleotides: 9. This CDR3 region has 15 residues. The germline gives CDR1 SNHLY, CDR2 FYNNEI. CDR3 nucleotides: TGTGCCAGCAGAGCCGACAGGGGCCGGGACTATGGCTACACCTTC. Its translation is CASRADRGRDYGYTF.

The chain recombines TRBV14 with TRBJ1-1; D is possibly TRBD1 (5 bases). The CDR3 runs to 14 residues. V lost 5 bases to trimming and J lost 12 bases, with 22 bases between them. Looked up from germline, CDR1 is SGHDN and CDR2 is FVKESK. This chain's CDR3 is CASSDTASRGLSFF. The CDR3 region has the DNA TGTGCCAGCAGCGACACGGCCAGCCGGGGGTTGTCTTTCTTT.

The chain links TRBV10-1 to TRBJ2-5; TRBD1 matches 8 bases. CDR1 is WNHNN and CDR2 is SYGVQD in the germline V gene (reference sequence). The CDR3 covers 13 residues. After removal of 8 bases from V and 5 bases from J, the junction contained 7 bases not matched to a gene. The CDR3 is CASVRQGLETQYF. The CDR3 region has the DNA TGCGCCAGCGTGCGACAGGGGTTGGAGACCCAGTACTTC.

V is TRBV20-1 and J is TRBJ1-4; D is undetermined. The germline V gene encodes CDR1 DFQATT and CDR2 SNEGSKA (reference sequence). The CDR3 consists of 11 residues. V lost 3 bases, J lost 8 bases, and 7 bases lay in between. The CDR3 here is CSARSVEKLFF. CDR3 DNA sequence: TGCAGTGCTAGGTCGGTCGAAAAACTGTTTTTT.

The chain combines TRBV5-8 with TRBJ1-4, with TRBD1 as a possible D gene (6 bases). V lost 4 bases and J lost 8, with 21 bases in between. This CDR3 spans 16 amino acids. In germline, CDR1 is SGHTS, CDR2 YDEGEE. The CDR3 reads CASSTAGGQGYEKLFF. The DNA for the CDR3 is TGTGCCAGCAGCACCGCGGGGGGGCAGGGTTACGAAAAACTGTTTTTT.